This TCR beta chain is from a study of read filtering for tumor transcriptome and immune sequencing. Study results and caveats: Single-read clonotypes: about 82% of IR-seq clonotypes (about 3.5% of reads), about 70% of RNA-seq clonotypes (approximately 49% of reads).

Molecular barcoded adaptors covering alpha/delta and beta/gamma chains were used on approximately 400 ng RNA. One entry per CDR3 protein, called by TCRdb with MiXCR from the reads. The sample has 30,000 to 45,000 distinct CDR3 sequences, around 13% seen once. Germline CDR1 is SNHLY and CDR2 is FYNNEI. The CDR3 has 14 residues. V gave up 3 bases and J gave up 5 bases, with 13 bases separating them. This clonotype was counted at least ten times. What it binds is unknown. The chain is built from TRBV2 and TRBJ2-5, with a possible D match to TRBD2 (6 bases). The sample taken for sequencing was a population of CD138-negative cells sorted from bone marrow. This sequence was found in a donor at least 40 years old with multiple myeloma. CDR3 protein: CASSEVTSWETQYF. The CDR3 bases are TGTGCCAGCAGTGAGGTTACTAGCTGGGAGACCCAGTACTTC.